The rows below give T cell receptor beta chains drawn from one sample of a study of regulatory T cells in long-lasting Graves disease. MiXCR, applied by TCRdb to the multiplex PCR reads, yields one record per CDR3 protein. Seen here are under 400,000 distinct CDR3 sequences, around 17% observed once, and the top ten hold roughly 29%. These data also featured in a second study, about T cells in Graves' hyperthyroidism and ophthalmopathy.

The sample consisted of peripheral blood mononuclear cells (PBMCs), taken at new diagnosis, from a patient treated with antithyroid drugs. These receptors originate from a man in his forties or fifties with Graves disease. Each CDR3 is given with its conserved first and last residue. Each record gives: clone size, CDR3 length, D gene, J gene, V gene, CDR3 protein, CDR3 DNA. A D gene is named only where the DNA matches it firmly. A row's size may be missing; if present it is once, few, many or a size class.

>many|13|NA|TRBJ1-6|TRBV12-3/TRBV12-4
CASRGLWNSPLHF
TGTGCCAGCAGGGGACTTTGGAATTCACCCCTCCACTTT
>NA|13|NA|TRBJ2-3|TRBV6-1
CASIRTATDTQYF
TGTGCCAGCATTAGGACAGCCACAGATACGCAGTATTTT
>many|13|NA|TRBJ1-2|TRBV20-1
CSAARRTNYGYTF
TGCAGTGCAGCCCGAAGGACTAACTATGGCTACACCTTC
>few|12|NA|TRBJ2-7|TRBV6-1
CASRDWGYEQYF
TGTGCCAGCCGAGATTGGGGCTACGAGCAGTACTTC
>many|15|NA|TRBJ1-1|TRBV2
CASSEEAGWITEAFF
TGTGCCAGCAGTGAAGAGGCGGGTTGGATCACTGAAGCTTTCTTT
>many|14|NA|TRBJ2-3|TRBV2
CASIGYIRTDTQYF
TGTGCCAGCATTGGCTATATCAGGACAGATACGCAGTATTTT
>many|14|TRBD1|TRBJ1-6|TRBV20-1
CSASHRDRNSPLHF
TGCAGTGCTAGCCACCGGGACAGAAATTCACCCCTCCACTTT
>NA|17|NA|TRBJ2-7|TRBV18
CASSPPYKTEVTYEQYF
TGTGCCAGCTCACCACCTTACAAAACAGAAGTAACCTACGAGCAGTACTTC
>NA|12|NA|TRBJ2-7|TRBV7-2
CASSLYRDEQYF
TGTGCCAGCAGCTTATACAGGGACGAGCAGTACTTC
>many|12|NA|TRBJ2-6|TRBV27
CASTSGANVLTF
TGTGCCAGCACCTCTGGGGCCAACGTCCTGACTTTC
>many|14|NA|TRBJ1-1|TRBV5-1
CASSLEAGGTEAFF
TGCGCCAGCAGCTTGGAGGCGGGAGGTACTGAAGCTTTCTTT
>many|14|TRBD1|TRBJ2-1|TRBV6-2/TRBV6-3
CASSTGTVYNEQFF
TGTGCCAGCAGCACCGGGACAGTCTACAATGAGCAGTTCTTC
>many|14|TRBD1|TRBJ1-5|TRBV7-2
CASSVRDRDQPQHF
TGTGCCAGCAGCGTCCGGGACAGGGATCAGCCCCAGCATTTT
>many|13|NA|TRBJ1-1|TRBV10-3
CAISVGGTSEAFF
TGTGCCATCAGTGTAGGAGGGACCTCTGAAGCTTTCTTT
>many|15|TRBD1|TRBJ1-5|TRBV28
CASNLALTGNQPQHF
TGTGCCAGCAATTTGGCCCTGACAGGGAATCAGCCCCAGCATTTT
>many|17|NA|TRBJ2-3|TRBV27
CASSLGGTAGSPDTQYF
TGTGCCAGCAGTTTAGGGGGCACAGCGGGGTCCCCAGATACGCAGTATTTT
>few|16|TRBD1|TRBJ2-7|TRBV5-6
CTSSLGYTGGPYEQYF
TGTACCAGCAGCTTGGGGTATACAGGGGGCCCCTACGAGCAGTACTTC
>few|15|NA|TRBJ2-7|TRBV11-1
CASSLVPDSTYEQYF
TGTGCCAGCAGCTTAGTCCCAGACAGTACCTACGAGCAGTACTTC
>NA|12|NA|TRBJ1-2|TRBV29-1
CSVEDIGVGYTF
TGCAGCGTTGAAGATATAGGAGTTGGCTACACCTTC
>few|16|NA|TRBJ2-5|TRBV28
CASSFPPGTGHQTQYF
TGTGCCAGCAGTTTTCCTCCCGGGACGGGTCACCAGACCCAGTACTTC
>many|15|NA|TRBJ1-1|TRBV24-1
CATSDSRLKPSQAFF
TGTGCCACCAGTGATTCCCGTCTCAAGCCCTCCCAAGCTTTCTTT
>NA|15|TRBD1|TRBJ1-2|TRBV28
CASSPGQGKRRGYTF
TGTGCCAGCAGCCCGGGACAGGGTAAACGTCGTGGCTACACCTTC
>once|15|NA|TRBJ2-1|TRBV30
CAWSVRAGRELGQFF
TGTGCCTGGAGTGTACGGGCAGGGCGAGAATTGGGGCAGTTCTTC
>NA|11|NA|TRBJ2-3|TRBV29-1
CSPRTGDTQYF
TGCAGCCCTCGTACCGGAGATACGCAGTATTTT
>NA|13|NA|TRBJ2-3|TRBV6-1
CASRRTDTDTQYF
TGTGCCAGCAGAAGGACAGACACAGATACGCAGTATTTT
>many|15|NA|TRBJ2-4|TRBV7-2
CASSLGGVSRNIQYF
TGTGCCAGCAGCCTTGGTGGAGTCTCCCGGAACATTCAGTACTTC
>many|15|NA|TRBJ2-1|TRBV5-1
CASSLPHGQHNEQFF
TGCGCCAGCAGCCTCCCACACGGACAGCACAATGAGCAGTTCTTC
>many|17|NA|TRBJ2-1|TRBV7-9
CATTSGSGSSSYNEQFF
TGTGCCACCACCTCGGGAAGCGGGTCCAGCTCCTACAATGAGCAGTTCTTC
>many|14|NA|TRBJ1-6|TRBV20-1
CSATPQGNNSPLHF
TGCAGTGCTACGCCACAGGGTAATAATTCACCCCTCCACTTT
>many|13|NA|TRBJ2-4|TRBV28
CASSDPAVDIQYF
TGTGCCAGCAGTGACCCGGCAGTGGACATTCAGTACTTC
>many|13|TRBD2|TRBJ2-5|TRBV20-1
CIAGGPYQETQYF
TGCATAGCGGGGGGCCCGTACCAAGAGACCCAGTACTTC
>NA|16|TRBD1|TRBJ1-2|TRBV5-1
CASSTRTGGVVYGYTF
TGCGCCAGCAGCACGAGGACAGGGGGTGTTGTTTATGGCTACACCTTC
>medium-sized|13|NA|TRBJ2-7|TRBV12-3/TRBV12-4
CASSFSGGGEQYF
TGTGCCAGCAGTTTTTCCGGGGGAGGCGAGCAGTACTTC
>many|13|NA|TRBJ1-3|TRBV9
CASSVNQGNTIYF
TGTGCCAGCAGCGTAAACCAGGGAAACACCATATATTTT
>many|16|TRBD2|TRBJ2-3|TRBV6-1
CASSLISGANTDTQYF
TGTGCCAGCAGTCTCATTAGCGGGGCGAACACAGATACGCAGTATTTT
>many|18|TRBD1|TRBJ2-3|TRBV9
CASSVATGQGAGTDTQYF
TGTGCCAGCAGCGTAGCTACAGGACAGGGGGCGGGCACAGATACGCAGTATTTT
>many|14|NA|TRBJ1-1|TRBV20-1
CSARDPGVNTEAFF
TGCAGTGCTAGAGATCCCGGGGTGAACACTGAAGCTTTCTTT
>many|15|NA|TRBJ1-5|TRBV12-3/TRBV12-4
CASSLGGLANQPQHF
TGTGCCAGCAGTTTAGGAGGGCTTGCAAATCAGCCCCAGCATTTT
>few|15|TRBD1|TRBJ2-3|TRBV7-2
CASSLRQGQADTQYF
TGTGCCAGCAGCTTACGACAGGGGCAGGCAGATACGCAGTATTTT
>many|14|NA|TRBJ2-2|TRBV6-1
CASKSGSNTGELFF
TGTGCCAGCAAGTCGGGCAGCAACACCGGGGAGCTGTTTTTT
>NA|13|NA|TRBJ2-1|TRBV9
CASSVDQPNEQFF
TGTGCCAGCAGCGTAGATCAGCCCAATGAGCAGTTCTTC
>few|15|TRBD2|TRBJ2-2|TRBV20-1
CSARGLAGGTGELFF
TGCAGTGCTAGAGGTCTAGCGGGGGGCACCGGGGAGCTGTTTTTT
>NA|14|TRBD1|TRBJ2-3|TRBV5-1
CASSSRDSPDTQYF
TGCGCCAGCAGCTCTCGGGACAGCCCAGATACGCAGTATTTT
>few|16|TRBD1|TRBJ2-2|TRBV11-3
CASSLGTGELAGELFF
TGTGCCAGCAGCCTCGGGACAGGAGAATTGGCCGGGGAGCTGTTTTTT
>many|15|NA|TRBJ2-1|TRBV19
CASSIEGTTYNEQFF
TGTGCCAGTAGTATAGAAGGGACAACCTACAATGAGCAGTTCTTC
>many|14|NA|TRBJ2-2|TRBV2
CASSERAYTGELFF
TGTGCCAGCAGTGAACGGGCATACACCGGGGAGCTGTTTTTT
>few|16|NA|TRBJ1-4|TRBV15
CATSRGLQGVDEKLFF
TGTGCCACCAGCAGAGGCCTTCAGGGAGTGGATGAAAAACTGTTTTTT
>NA|13|TRBD1|TRBJ1-1|TRBV29-1
CSVAVTGGTEAFF
TGCAGCGTTGCCGTTACAGGGGGCACTGAAGCTTTCTTT
>many|14|TRBD1|TRBJ1-5|TRBV7-2
CASSSGQGRQPQHF
TGTGCCAGCAGCTCGGGACAGGGTCGTCAGCCCCAGCATTTT
>NA|17|TRBD2|TRBJ2-1|TRBV4-2
CASSQEGLAGGTNEQFF
TGTGCCAGCAGCCAAGAGGGGCTAGCGGGGGGAACTAATGAGCAGTTCTTC
>few|12|TRBD2|TRBJ2-5|TRBV29-1
CSVGWGGETQYF
TGCAGCGTCGGCTGGGGGGGAGAGACCCAGTACTTC
>many|16|TRBD1|TRBJ1-6|TRBV11-3
CASSPGTADYNSPLHF
TGTGCCAGCAGCCCTGGGACAGCGGACTATAATTCACCCCTCCACTTT
>many|14|TRBD1|TRBJ2-7|TRBV7-6
CASSSTGGFNEQYF
TGTGCCAGCAGTTCAACAGGGGGCTTCAACGAGCAGTACTTC
>NA|12|NA|TRBJ1-2|TRBV28
CILGRLGYGYTF
TGTATACTCGGACGGCTTGGCTATGGCTACACCTTC
>many|14|TRBD1|TRBJ2-3|TRBV20-1
CSARTGVGADTQYF
TGCAGTGCTAGGACAGGGGTTGGAGCAGATACGCAGTATTTT
>many|17|TRBD2|TRBJ2-5|TRBV3-1
CASSQDPDLAVLETQYF
TGTGCCAGCAGCCAAGACCCGGACCTAGCGGTCCTAGAGACCCAGTACTTC
>NA|14|NA|TRBJ1-1|TRBV11-2
CASSPGPLSTEAFF
TGTGCCAGCAGCCCAGGACCTTTAAGCACTGAAGCTTTCTTT
>NA|13|TRBD1|TRBJ1-1|TRBV12-3/TRBV12-4
CASSWTGVTEAFF
TGTGCCAGCAGTTGGACAGGGGTAACTGAAGCTTTCTTT
>once|15|TRBD1|TRBJ2-1|TRBV5-1
CASSNIPGQGNEQFF
TGCGCCAGCAGTAATATACCGGGACAGGGGAATGAGCAGTTCTTC